This TCR beta chain was sequenced during a study of blood T cell repertoires in COVID-19. At the level of the study: The United States, Italy and Spain provided the acute and convalescent COVID-19 samples. T cells, B-cell-depleted T cells, or PBMCs supplied cDNA or gDNA.

The J segment lost 6 bases and the V segment lost 5 bases, leaving 9 bases of the junction unmatched. Per the germline V gene, CDR1 is SGHVS and CDR2 is FQNEAQ. CDR3 size: 14 residues. Authors' processing steps: Cell counts per sample came from amplifying reference gene primers. The protocol was immunoSEQ multiplex PCR, while the TCRdb copy is restricted to in-frame clones and leaves out a portion. V and J calls and clone size are as listed in that table; D and trimming were resolved from the DNA. The table records some 160,000 clones, about 80% of them present only once. This clone was picked up one time.

Sequencing was carried out using peripheral blood. The source is a man between 65 and 85 years old with active or convalescent COVID-19. The chain couples TRBV7-8 to TRBJ2-5, with 7 bases identical to TRBD1. The CDR3 protein is CASSPGTDSQTQYF. CDR3 in DNA: TGTGCCAGCAGCCCGGGGACAGACTCACAGACCCAGTACTTC.